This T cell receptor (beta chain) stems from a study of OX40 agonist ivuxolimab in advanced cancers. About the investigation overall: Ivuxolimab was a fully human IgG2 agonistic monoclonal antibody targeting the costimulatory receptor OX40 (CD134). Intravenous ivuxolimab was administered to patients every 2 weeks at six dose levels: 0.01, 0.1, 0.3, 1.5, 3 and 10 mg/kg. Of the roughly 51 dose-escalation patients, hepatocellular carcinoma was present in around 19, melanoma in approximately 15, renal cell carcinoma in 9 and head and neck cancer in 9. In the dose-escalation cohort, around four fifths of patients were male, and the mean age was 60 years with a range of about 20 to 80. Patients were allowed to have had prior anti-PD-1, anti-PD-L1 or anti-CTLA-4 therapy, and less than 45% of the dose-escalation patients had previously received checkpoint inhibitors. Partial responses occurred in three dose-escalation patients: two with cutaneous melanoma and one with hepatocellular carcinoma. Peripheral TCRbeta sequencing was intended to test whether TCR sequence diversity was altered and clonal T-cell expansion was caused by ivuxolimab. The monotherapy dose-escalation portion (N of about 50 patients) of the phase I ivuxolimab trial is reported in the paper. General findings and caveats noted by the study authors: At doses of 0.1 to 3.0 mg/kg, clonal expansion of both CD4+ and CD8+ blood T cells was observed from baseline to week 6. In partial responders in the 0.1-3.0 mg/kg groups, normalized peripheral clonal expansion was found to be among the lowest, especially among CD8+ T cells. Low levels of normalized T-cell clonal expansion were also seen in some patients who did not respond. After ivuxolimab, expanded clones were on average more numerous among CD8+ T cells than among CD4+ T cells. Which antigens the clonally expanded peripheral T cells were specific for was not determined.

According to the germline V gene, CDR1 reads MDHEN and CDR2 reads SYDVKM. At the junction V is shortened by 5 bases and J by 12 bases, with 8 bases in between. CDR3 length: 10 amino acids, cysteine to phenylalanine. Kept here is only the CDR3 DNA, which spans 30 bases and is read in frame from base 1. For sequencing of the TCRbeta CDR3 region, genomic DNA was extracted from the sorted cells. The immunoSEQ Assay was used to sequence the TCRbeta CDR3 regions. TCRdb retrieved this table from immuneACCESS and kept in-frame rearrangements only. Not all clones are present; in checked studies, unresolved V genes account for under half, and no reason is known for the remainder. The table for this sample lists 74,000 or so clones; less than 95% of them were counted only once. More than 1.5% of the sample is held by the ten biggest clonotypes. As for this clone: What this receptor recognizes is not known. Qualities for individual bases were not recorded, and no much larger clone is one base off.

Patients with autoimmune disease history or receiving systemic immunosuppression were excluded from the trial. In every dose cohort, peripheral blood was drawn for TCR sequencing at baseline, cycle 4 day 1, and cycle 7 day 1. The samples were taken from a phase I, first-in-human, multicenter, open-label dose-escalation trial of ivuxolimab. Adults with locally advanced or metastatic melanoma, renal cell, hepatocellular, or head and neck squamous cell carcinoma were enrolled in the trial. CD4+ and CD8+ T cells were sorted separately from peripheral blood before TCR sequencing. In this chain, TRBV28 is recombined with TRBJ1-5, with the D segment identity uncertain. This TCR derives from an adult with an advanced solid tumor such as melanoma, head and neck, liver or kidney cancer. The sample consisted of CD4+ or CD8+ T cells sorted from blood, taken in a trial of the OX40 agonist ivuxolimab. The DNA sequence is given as TGTGCCAGCAGTGGACGTGTCCAGCATTTT. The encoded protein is CASSGRVQHF.